Listed below are T cell receptor beta chains from one sample, sequenced in a study of cytomegalovirus exposure and HLA in healthy donors. Using immunoSEQ multiplex PCR, the repertoire was profiled, and TCRdb retains in-frame clones only, with some absent. Recorded for this sample: under 200,000 clones. The sample was PBMCs. These receptor sequences come from a woman between 18 and 29 years old in good health and CMV-seropositive. Each CDR3 is given with its conserved first and last residue. D genes are given only for firm matches.

V	J	D	DNA	CDR3
TRBV7-9	TRBJ2-7	TRBD1	TGTGCCAGCAGCCTCGGACAGGGGCCACAGAACCCCACTTACGAGCAGTACTTC	CASSLGQGPQNPTYEQYF
TRBV10-3	TRBJ2-3	TRBD2	TGTGCCATTTCGTTTGGGGGAGGGCGACAAGATACGCAGTATTTT	CAISFGGGRQDTQYF
TRBV4-2	TRBJ1-5	TRBD1	TGTGCCAGCAGCGCCGGGACAGGGTGGGAACCCCAGCATTTT	CASSAGTGWEPQHF
TRBV19	TRBJ2-7	TRBD2	TGTGCCAGTAGTGGTGGGAGGGCCGGCGAGCAGTACTTC	CASSGGRAGEQYF
TRBV6-1	TRBJ2-7	TRBD2	TGTGCCAGCAGTGTAAGTGAGGGAGGGGCGGACGAGCAGTACTTC	CASSVSEGGADEQYF
TRBV30	TRBJ2-7	TRBD1	TGTGCCTGGAGGCCCCCCGGGACAGGGGCCTACGAGCAGTACTTC	CAWRPPGTGAYEQYF
TRBV7-9	TRBJ2-5	TRBD2	TGTGCCAGCAGCCGACCTCTAGCGGGAGGGCCGGGGGAGACCCAGTACTTC	CASSRPLAGGPGETQYF
TRBV6-6	TRBJ2-5	NA	TGTGCCAGCAGAACCCCGGAACTAGGGAAAGAGACCCAGTACTTC	CASRTPELGKETQYF
TRBV5-4	TRBJ2-1	NA	TGTGCCAGCAGCTCAAGCGGAACAGGACTCCGGGGGGAGCAGTTCTTC	CASSSSGTGLRGEQFF
TRBV11-1	TRBJ2-7	TRBD1	TGTGCCAGCAGCCCGGACAGGGTAAGACAGTACTTC	CASSPDRVRQYF
TRBV9	TRBJ1-2	NA	TGTGCCAGCAGCGTTGATAGCTATGGCTACACCTTC	CASSVDSYGYTF
TRBV19	TRBJ1-6	NA	TGTGCCAGTAGGCTGAGGCAGGGGTTGGATTCACCCCTCCACTTT	CASRLRQGLDSPLHF